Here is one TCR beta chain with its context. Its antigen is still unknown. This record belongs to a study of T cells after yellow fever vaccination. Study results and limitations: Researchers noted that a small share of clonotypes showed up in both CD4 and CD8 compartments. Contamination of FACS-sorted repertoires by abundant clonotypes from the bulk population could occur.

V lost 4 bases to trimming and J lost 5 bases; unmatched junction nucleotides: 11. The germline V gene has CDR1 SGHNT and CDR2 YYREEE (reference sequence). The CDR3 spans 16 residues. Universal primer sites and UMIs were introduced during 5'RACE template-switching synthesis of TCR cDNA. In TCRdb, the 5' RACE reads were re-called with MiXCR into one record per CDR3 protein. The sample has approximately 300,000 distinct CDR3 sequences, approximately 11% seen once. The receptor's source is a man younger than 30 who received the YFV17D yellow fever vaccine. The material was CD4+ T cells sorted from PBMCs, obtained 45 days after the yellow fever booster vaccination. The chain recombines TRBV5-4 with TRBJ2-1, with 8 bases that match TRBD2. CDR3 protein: CASSPLRSRGDNEQFF. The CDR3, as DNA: TGTGCCAGCAGCCCCCTTAGATCGCGGGGGGACAATGAGCAGTTCTTC.